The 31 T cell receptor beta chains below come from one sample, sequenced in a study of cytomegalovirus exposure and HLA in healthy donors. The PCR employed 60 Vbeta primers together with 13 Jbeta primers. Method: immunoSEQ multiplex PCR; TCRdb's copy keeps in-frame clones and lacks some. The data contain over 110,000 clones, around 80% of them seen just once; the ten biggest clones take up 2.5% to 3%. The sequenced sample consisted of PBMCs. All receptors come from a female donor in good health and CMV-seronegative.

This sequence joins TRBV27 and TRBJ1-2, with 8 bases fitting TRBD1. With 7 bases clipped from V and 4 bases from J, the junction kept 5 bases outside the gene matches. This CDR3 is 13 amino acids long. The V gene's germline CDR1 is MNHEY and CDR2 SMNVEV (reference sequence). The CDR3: CASTGQGSYGYTF. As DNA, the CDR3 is TGTGCCAGCACTGGACAGGGTAGCTATGGCTACACCTTC.

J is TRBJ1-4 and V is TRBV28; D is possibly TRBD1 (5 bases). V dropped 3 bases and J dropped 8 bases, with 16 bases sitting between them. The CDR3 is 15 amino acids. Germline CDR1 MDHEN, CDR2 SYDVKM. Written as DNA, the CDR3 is TGTGCCAGCAGTTTCAGGGATGGGACTGGAGAAAAACTGTTTTTT. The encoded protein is CASSFRDGTGEKLFF. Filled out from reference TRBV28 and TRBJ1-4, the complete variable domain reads DVKVTQSSRYLVKRTGEKVFLECVQDMDHENMFWYRQDPGLGLRLIYFSYDVKMKEKGDIPEGYSVSREKKERFSLILESASTNQTSMYLCASSFRDGTGEKLFFGSGTQLSVL.

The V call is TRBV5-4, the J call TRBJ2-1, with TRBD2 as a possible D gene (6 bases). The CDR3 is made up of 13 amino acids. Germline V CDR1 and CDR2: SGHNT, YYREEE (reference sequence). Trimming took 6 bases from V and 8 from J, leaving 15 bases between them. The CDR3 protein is CASTPGGRDEQFF. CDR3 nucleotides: TGTGCCAGCACCCCCGGGGGACGGGATGAGCAGTTCTTC.

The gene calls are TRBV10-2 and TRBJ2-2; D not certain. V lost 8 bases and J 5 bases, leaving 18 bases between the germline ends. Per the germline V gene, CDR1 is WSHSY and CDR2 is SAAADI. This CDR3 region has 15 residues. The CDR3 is CASVGLKGFTGELFF. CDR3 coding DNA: TGCGCCAGCGTGGGCCTGAAAGGATTTACCGGGGAGCTGTTTTTT.

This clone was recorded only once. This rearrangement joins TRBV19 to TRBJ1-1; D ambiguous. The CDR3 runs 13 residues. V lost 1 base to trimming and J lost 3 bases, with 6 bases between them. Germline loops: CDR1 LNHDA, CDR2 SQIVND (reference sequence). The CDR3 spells CASSIGRYTEAFF. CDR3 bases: TGTGCCAGTAGTATAGGCAGGTACACTGAAGCTTTCTTT.

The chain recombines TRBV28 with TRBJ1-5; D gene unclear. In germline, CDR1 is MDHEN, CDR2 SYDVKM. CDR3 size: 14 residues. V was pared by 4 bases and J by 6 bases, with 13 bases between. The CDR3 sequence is CASSSAGWSQPQHF. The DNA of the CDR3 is TGTGCCAGCAGTTCGGCGGGGTGGAGTCAGCCCCAGCATTTT.

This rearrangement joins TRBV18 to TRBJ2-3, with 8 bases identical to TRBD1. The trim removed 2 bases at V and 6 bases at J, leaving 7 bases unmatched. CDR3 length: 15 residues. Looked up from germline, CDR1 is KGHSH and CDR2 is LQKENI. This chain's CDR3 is CASSPTRQGRDTQYF. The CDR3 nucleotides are TGTGCCAGCTCACCAACCCGACAGGGGCGGGATACGCAGTATTTT.

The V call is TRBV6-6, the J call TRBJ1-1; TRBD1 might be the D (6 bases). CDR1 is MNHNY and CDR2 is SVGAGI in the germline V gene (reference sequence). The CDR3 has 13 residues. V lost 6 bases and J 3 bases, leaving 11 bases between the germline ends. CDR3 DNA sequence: TGTGCCAGCAGCACCCAGGGGTACACTGAAGCTTTCTTT. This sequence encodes CASSTQGYTEAFF.

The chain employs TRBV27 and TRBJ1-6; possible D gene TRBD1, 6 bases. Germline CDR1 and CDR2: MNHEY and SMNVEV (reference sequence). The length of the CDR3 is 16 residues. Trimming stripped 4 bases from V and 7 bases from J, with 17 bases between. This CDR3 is CASSWAGVVENSPLHF. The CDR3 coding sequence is TGTGCCAGCAGTTGGGCAGGGGTGGTGGAAAATTCACCCCTCCACTTT.

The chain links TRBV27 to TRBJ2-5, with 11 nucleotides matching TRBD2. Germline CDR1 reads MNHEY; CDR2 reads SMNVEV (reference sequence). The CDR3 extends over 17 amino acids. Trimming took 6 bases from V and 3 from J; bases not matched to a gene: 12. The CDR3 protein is CASRFRGTSGREETQYF. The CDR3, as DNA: TGTGCCAGCAGATTCAGGGGGACTAGCGGCCGAGAAGAGACCCAGTACTTC.

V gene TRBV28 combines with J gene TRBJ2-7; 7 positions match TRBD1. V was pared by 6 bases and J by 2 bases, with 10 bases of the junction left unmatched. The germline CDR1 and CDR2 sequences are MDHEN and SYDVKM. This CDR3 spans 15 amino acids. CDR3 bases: TGTGCCAGCAGCCCGACAGGGTTTGGGGCCTACGAGCAGTACTTC. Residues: CASSPTGFGAYEQYF. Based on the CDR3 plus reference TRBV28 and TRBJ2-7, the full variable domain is DVKVTQSSRYLVKRTGEKVFLECVQDMDHENMFWYRQDPGLGLRLIYFSYDVKMKEKGDIPEGYSVSREKKERFSLILESASTNQTSMYLCASSPTGFGAYEQYFGPGTRLTVT.

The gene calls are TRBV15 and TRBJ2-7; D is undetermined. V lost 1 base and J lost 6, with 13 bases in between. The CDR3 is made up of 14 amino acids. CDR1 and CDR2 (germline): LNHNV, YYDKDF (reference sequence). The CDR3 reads CATSRGGAAVEQYF. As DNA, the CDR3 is TGTGCCACCAGCAGAGGTGGTGCTGCGGTCGAGCAGTACTTC. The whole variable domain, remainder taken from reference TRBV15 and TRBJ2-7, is DAMVIQNPRYQVTQFGKPVTLSCSQTLNHNVMYWYQQKSSQAPKLLFHYYDKDFNNEADTPDNFQSRRPNTSFCFLDIRSPGLGDTAMYLCATSRGGAAVEQYFGPGTRLTVT.

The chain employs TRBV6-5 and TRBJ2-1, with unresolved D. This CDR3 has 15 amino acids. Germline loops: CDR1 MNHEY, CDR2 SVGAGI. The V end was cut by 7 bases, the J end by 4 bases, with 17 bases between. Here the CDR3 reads CASNPTPAAYNEQFF. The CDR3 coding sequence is TGTGCCAGCAACCCTACACCCGCGGCATACAATGAGCAGTTCTTC.

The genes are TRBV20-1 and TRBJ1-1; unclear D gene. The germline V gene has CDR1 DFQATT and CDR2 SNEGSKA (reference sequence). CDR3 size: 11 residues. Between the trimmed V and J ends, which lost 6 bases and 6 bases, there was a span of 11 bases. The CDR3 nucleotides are TGCAGTGCCCCTGGGCAGGCTGAAGCTTTCTTT. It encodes CSAPGQAEAFF.

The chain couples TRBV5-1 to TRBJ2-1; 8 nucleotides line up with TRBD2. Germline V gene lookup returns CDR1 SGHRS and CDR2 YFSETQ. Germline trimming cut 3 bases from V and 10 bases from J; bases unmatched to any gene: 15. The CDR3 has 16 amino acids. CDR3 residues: CASSSYAIATSGEQFF. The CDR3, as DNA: TGCGCCAGCAGCTCGTACGCAATTGCTACTAGCGGCGAGCAGTTCTTC.

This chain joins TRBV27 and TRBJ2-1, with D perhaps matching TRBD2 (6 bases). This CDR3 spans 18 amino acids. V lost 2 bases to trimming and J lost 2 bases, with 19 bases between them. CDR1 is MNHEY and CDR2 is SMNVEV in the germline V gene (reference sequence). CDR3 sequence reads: CASSLNRFGRDAYNEQFF. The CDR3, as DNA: TGTGCCAGCAGTTTAAACCGTTTCGGGCGGGACGCCTACAATGAGCAGTTCTTC.

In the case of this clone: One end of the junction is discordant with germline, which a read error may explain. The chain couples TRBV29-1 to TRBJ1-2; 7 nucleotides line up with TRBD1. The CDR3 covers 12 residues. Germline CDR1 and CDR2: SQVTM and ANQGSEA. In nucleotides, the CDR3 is TGCAGCGCCGGACAGGCCTCCAGCGGCTACCCCTTC. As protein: CSAGQASSGYPF.

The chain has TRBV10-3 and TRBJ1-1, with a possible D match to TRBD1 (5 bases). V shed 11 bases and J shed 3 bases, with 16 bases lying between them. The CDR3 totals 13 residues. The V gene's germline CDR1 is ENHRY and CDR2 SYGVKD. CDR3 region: CALSRAGDTEAFF. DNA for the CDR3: TGTGCCCTTTCTAGGGCGGGGGACACTGAAGCTTTCTTT.

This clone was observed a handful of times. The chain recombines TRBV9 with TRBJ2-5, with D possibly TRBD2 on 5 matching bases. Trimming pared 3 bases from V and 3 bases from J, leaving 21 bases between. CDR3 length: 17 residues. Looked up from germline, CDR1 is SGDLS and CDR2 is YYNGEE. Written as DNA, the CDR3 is TGTGCCAGCAGCGCCGGGCGGGCTCTCGACCCCGAAGAGACCCAGTACTTC. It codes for CASSAGRALDPEETQYF.

The chain's CDR3 is CASSSSDILPGQGVDTQYF. In DNA, the CDR3 is TGTGCCAGCAGTTCTTCCGATATCCTTCCGGGACAGGGGGTAGATACGCAGTATTTT. The rearrangement links TRBV27 to TRBJ2-3; 11 bases fit TRBD1. Germline V gives CDR1 MNHEY, CDR2 SMNVEV (reference sequence). J gave up 5 bases and V 4 bases, and 17 bases lay outside the gene matches. The CDR3 consists of 19 residues.

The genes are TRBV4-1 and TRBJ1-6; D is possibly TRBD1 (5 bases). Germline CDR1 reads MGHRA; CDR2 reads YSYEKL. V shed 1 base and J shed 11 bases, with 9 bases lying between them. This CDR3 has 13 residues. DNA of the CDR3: TGCGCCAGCAGCCAAGGGGGGGTGACACCCCTCCACTTT. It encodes CASSQGGVTPLHF.

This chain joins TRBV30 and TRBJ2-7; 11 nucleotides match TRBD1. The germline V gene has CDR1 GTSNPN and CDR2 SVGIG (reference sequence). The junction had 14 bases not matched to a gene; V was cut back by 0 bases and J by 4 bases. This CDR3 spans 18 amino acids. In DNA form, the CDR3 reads TGTGCCTGGAGTGTTGGGTTCCTCGGGGGACAGGGGGTTTACGAGCAGTACTTC. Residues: CAWSVGFLGGQGVYEQYF.

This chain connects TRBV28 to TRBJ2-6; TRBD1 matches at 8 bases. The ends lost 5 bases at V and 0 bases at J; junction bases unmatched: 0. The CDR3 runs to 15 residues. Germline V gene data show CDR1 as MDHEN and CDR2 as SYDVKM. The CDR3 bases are TGTGCCAGCAGTACAGGGGGCTCTGGGGCCAACGTCCTGACTTTC. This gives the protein CASSTGGSGANVLTF. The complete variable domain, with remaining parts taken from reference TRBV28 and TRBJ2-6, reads DVKVTQSSRYLVKRTGEKVFLECVQDMDHENMFWYRQDPGLGLRLIYFSYDVKMKEKGDIPEGYSVSREKKERFSLILESASTNQTSMYLCASSTGGSGANVLTFGAGSRLTVL.

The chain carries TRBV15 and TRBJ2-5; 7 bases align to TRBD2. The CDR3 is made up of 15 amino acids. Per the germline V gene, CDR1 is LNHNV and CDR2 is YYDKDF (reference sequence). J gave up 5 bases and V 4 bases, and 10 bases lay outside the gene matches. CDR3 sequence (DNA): TGTGCCACCAGCAACTCCCCGGGGAGGGCCGAGACCCAGTACTTC. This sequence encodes CATSNSPGRAETQYF.

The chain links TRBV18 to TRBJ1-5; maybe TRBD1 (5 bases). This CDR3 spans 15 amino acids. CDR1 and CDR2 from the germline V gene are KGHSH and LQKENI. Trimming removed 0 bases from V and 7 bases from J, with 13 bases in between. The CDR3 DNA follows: TGTGCCAGCTCACCACCGGGCAGGGAGGGCCAGCCCCAGCATTTT. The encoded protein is CASSPPGREGQPQHF.

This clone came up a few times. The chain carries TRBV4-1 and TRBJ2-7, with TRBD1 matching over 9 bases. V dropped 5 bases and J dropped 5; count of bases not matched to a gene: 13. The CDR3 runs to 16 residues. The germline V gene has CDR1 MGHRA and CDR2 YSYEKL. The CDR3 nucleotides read TGCGCCAGCAGCTTGGTCCCGGGACAGGGTTTTGACGAGCAGTACTTC. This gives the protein CASSLVPGQGFDEQYF.

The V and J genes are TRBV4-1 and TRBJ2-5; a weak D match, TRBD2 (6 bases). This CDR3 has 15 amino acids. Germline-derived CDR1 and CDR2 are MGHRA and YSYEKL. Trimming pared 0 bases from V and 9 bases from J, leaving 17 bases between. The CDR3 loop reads CASSQDSRSGVAQYF. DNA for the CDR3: TGCGCCAGCAGCCAAGATTCGCGGTCGGGGGTGGCCCAGTACTTC.

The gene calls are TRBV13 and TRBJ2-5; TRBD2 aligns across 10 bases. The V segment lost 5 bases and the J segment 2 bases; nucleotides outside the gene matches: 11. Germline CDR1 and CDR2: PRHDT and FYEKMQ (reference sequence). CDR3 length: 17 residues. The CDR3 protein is CASSRTVQRGGQETQYF. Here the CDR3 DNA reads TGTGCCAGCAGCCGAACGGTTCAGCGGGGGGGACAAGAGACCCAGTACTTC. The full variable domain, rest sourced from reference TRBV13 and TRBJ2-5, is AAGVIQSPRHLIKEKRETATLKCYPIPRHDTVYWYQQGPGQDPQFLISFYEKMQSDKGSIPDRFSAQQFSDYHSELNMSSLELGDSALYFCASSRTVQRGGQETQYFGPGTRLLVL.

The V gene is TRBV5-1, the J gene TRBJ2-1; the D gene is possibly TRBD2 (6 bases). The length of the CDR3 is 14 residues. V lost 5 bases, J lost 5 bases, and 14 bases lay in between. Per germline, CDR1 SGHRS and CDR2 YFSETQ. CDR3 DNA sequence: TGCGCCAGCAGGCGGAGGGCAGGAAACAATGAGCAGTTCTTC. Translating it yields CASRRRAGNNEQFF.

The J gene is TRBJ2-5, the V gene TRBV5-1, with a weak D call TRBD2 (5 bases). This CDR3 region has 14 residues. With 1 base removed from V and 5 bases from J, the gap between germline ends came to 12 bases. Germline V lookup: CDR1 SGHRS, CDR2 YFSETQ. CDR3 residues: CASSLYPRGETQYF. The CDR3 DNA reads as TGCGCCAGCAGCTTGTATCCTCGAGGGGAGACCCAGTACTTC.

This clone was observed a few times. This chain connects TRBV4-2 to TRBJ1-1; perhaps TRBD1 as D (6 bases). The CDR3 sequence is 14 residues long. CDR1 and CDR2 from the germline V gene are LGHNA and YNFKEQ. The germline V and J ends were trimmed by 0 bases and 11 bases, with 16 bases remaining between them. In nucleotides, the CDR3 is TGTGCCAGCAGCCAAGACAGGGGCTCAGACCGGGCTTTCTTT. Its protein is CASSQDRGSDRAFF.